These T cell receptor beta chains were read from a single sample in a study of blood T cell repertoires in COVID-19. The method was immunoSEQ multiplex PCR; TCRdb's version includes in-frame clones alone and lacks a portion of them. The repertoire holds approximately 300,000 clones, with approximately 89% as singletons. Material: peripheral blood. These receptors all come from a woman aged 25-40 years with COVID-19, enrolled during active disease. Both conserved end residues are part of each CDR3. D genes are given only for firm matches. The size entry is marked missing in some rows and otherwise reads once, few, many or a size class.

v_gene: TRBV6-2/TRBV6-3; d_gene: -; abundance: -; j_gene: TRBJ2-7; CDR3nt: TGTGCCAGCAGTAAGACACGTTGGGTTCCCGAGCAGTACTTC; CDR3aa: CASSKTRWVPEQYF
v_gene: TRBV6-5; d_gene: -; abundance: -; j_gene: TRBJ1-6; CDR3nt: TGTGCCAGCAGAAGGGCAGGGGTTACTTCACCCCTCCACTTT; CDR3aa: CASRRAGVTSPLHF
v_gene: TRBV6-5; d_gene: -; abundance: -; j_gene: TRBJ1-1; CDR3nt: TGTGCCAGCAGTTCAACAGGGTACACTGAAGCTTTCTTT; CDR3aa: CASSSTGYTEAFF
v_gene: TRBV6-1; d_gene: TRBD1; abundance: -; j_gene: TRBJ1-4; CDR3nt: TGTGCCAGCAGTGAACTACCGGGACAGAATGAAAAACTGTTTTTT; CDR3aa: CASSELPGQNEKLFF
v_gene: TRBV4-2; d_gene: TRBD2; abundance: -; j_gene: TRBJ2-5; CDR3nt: TGTGCCAGCAGCCAAGATGGATCGGGGGGGCTTAGAGAGACCCAGTACTTC; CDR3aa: CASSQDGSGGLRETQYF
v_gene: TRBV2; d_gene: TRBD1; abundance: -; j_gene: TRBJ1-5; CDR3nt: TGTGCCAGCGGAAAAGGGACAGCTTATAGCAATCAGCCCCAGCATTTT; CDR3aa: CASGKGTAYSNQPQHF
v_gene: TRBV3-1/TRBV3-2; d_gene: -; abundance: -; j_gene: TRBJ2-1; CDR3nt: TGTGCCAGCAGCCGCCGACTAGTGGGCTACAATGAGCAGTTCTTC; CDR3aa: CASSRRLVGYNEQFF
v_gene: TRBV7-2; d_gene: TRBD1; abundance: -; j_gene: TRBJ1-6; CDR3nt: TGTGCCAGCAGCCGGGACAGGGGGGACTCACCCCTCCACTTT; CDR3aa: CASSRDRGDSPLHF
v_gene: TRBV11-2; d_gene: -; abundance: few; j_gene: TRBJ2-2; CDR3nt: TGTGCCAGCACCCGCACCGGGGAGCTGTTTTTT; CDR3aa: CASTRTGELFF
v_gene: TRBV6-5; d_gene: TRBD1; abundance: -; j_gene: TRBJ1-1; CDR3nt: TGTGCCAGCAGTTTGGGACAGGGGGCTTCTGAAGCTTTCTTT; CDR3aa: CASSLGQGASEAFF
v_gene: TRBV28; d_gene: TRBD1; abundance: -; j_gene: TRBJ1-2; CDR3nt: TGTGCCAGCAGTGTGGACAGGGACTATGGCTACACCTTC; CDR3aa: CASSVDRDYGYTF
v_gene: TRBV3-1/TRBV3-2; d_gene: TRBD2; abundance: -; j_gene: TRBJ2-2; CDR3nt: TGTGCCAGCAGCCTGATAAATGGACTAGCGGCGAACACCGGGGAGCTGTTTTTT; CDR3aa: CASSLINGLAANTGELFF
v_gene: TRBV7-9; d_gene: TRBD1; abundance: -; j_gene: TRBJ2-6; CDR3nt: TGTGCCAATGACCAGGGGGCGCGTGGGGCCAACGTCCTGACTTTC; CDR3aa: CANDQGARGANVLTF
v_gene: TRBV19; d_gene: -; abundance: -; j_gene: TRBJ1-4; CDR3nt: TGTGCCAGTACCTCACCCGGTGGAGGGGATGAAAAACTGTTTTTT; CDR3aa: CASTSPGGGDEKLFF
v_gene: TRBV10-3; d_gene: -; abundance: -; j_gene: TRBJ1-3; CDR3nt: TGTGCCATCAGTCTAGGTGGAAACACCATATATTTT; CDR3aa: CAISLGGNTIYF